This entry describes one TCR beta chain. The library had UMIs added by 3' ligation of an oligonucleotide to TCR cDNA. Germline assignment: CDR1 SQVTM and CDR2 ANQGSEA. The V end was cut by 6 bases, the J end by 2 bases, with 16 bases between. The CDR3 has 14 amino acids. This record comes from a study of naive and memory T cell subsets. Four PCR rounds used nested alpha and beta constant region primers plus the SP2 primer. TCRdb re-called the 5' RACE reads through MiXCR, storing one row per CDR3 protein. The repertoire holds 32,000 or so distinct CDR3 sequences, with roughly 17% as singletons. This clonotype originated in a female donor in good health. The rearrangement joins TRBV29-1 to TRBJ1-1; TRBD1 might be the D (6 bases). CDR3 sequence: CSVLNDRCNTEAFF. DNA for the CDR3: TGCAGCGTCCTAAACGACAGGTGTAACACTGAAGCTTTCTTT.